This TCR beta chain was documented in a study of cytomegalovirus exposure and HLA in healthy donors. Amplification used 60 Vbeta primers and 13 Jbeta primers. Some clones are missing from TCRdb's copy, which holds only in-frame ones; the method was immunoSEQ multiplex PCR. The sample yields about 160,000 clones, around 84% seen once. Study findings and constraints: In an earlier analysis, most TCR beta V segments were productive about 90% or about 30% of the time. The study assumed roughly uniform donor sequencing depth for presence/absence analyses.

The ends were cut back, 3 bases at V and 3 bases at J, with 8 bases in the middle. The germline CDR1 and CDR2 sequences are KGHSH and LQKENI. CDR3 length equals 13 residues. For this clone: Its cognate antigen is unknown.

Healthy individuals who donated bone marrow served as the donors. The chain couples TRBV18 to TRBJ2-5, with D perhaps TRBD1 (6 bases). The receptor comes from a man aged 50 to 60 in good health and CMV-seropositive. The material sequenced was PBMCs. In DNA, the CDR3 is TGTGCCAGCTCACCGAGGGGGAAAGAGACCCAGTACTTC. Protein: CASSPRGKETQYF.